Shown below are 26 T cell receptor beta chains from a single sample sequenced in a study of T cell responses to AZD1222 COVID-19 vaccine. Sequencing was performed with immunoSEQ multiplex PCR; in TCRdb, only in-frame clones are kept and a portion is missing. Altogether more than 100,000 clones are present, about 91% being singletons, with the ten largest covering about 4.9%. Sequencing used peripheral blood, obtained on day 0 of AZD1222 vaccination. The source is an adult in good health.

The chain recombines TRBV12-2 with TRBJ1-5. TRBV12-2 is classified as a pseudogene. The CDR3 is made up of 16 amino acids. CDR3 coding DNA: TGTGCAAGTCGCGCTGGGTGCGAGGGTCCTGATCAGCCCCAGCATTTT. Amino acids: CASRAGCEGPDQPQHF.

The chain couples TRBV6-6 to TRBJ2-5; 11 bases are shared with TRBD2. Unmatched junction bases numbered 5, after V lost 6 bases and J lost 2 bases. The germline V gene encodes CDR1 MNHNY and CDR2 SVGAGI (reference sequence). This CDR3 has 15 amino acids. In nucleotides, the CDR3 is TGTGCCAGCAGACCTACTAGCGGGGGACAAGAGACCCAGTACTTC. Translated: CASRPTSGGQETQYF.

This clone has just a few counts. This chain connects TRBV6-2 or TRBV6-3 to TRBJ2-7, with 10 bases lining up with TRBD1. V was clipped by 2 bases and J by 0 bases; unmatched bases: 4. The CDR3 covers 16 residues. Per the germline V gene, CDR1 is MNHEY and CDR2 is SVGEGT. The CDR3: CASSYGGQGNSYEQYF. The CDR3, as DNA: TGTGCCAGCAGTTACGGGGGACAGGGGAACTCCTACGAGCAGTACTTC.

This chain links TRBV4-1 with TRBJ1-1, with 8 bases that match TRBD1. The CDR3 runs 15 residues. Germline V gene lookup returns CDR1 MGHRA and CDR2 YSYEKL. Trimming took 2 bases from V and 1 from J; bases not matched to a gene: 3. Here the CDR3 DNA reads TGCGCCAGCAGCCAACCCGGACAGGGGAACACTGAAGCTTTCTTT. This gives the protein CASSQPGQGNTEAFF.

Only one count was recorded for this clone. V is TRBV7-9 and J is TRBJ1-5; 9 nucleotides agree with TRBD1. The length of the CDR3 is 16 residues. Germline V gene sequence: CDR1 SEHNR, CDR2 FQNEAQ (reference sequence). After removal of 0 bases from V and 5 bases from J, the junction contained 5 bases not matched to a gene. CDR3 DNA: TGTGCCAGCAGCTTAGCCATGAGACAGGGGGATCAGCCCCAGCATTTT. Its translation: CASSLAMRQGDQPQHF.

The CDR3 DNA reads TGTGCCAGAAGCTTTATAAGCGGGGGGACCCACAATGAGCAGTTCTTC. It codes for CARSFISGGTHNEQFF. V is TRBV7-5 and J is TRBJ2-1; the tabulated D call, TRBD2, remains unverified against the DNA. TRBV7-5 is flagged as a pseudogene. The CDR3 contains 16 residues.

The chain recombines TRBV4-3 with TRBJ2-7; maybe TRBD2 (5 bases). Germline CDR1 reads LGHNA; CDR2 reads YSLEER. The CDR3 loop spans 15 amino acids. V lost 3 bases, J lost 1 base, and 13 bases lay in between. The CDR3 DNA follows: TGCGCCAGCAGCCAGGTAATAGGCGGGTCCTACGAGCAGTACTTC. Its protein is CASSQVIGGSYEQYF.

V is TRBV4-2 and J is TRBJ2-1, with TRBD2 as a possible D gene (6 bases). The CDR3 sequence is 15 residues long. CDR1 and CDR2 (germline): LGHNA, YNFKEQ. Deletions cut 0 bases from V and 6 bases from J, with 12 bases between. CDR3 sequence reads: CASSQDVAGFNEQFF. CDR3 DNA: TGTGCCAGCAGCCAAGATGTGGCGGGGTTCAATGAGCAGTTCTTC.

Here the CDR3 reads CASSQRGQGGKGYTF. DNA for the CDR3: TGTGCCAGCAGTCAGCGGGGACAGGGAGGGAAAGGCTACACCTTC. This sequence joins TRBV28 and TRBJ1-2, with 9 bases aligning to TRBD1. V dropped 5 bases and J dropped 8; count of bases not matched to a gene: 12. This CDR3 has 15 amino acids. The germline CDR1 and CDR2 sequences are MDHEN and SYDVKM.

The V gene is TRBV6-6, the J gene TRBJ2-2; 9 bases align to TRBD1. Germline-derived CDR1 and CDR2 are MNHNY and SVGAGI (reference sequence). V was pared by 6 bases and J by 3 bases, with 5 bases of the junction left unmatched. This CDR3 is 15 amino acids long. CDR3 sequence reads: CASSNRDRDTGELFF. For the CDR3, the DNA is TGTGCCAGCAGCAACCGGGACAGGGACACCGGGGAGCTGTTTTTT.

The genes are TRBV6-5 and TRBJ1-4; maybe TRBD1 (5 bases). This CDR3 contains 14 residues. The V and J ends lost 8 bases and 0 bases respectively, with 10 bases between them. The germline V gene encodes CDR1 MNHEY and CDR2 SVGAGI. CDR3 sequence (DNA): TGTGCCAGCGGAGACAGCGCAACTAATGAAAAACTGTTTTTT. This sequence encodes CASGDSATNEKLFF.

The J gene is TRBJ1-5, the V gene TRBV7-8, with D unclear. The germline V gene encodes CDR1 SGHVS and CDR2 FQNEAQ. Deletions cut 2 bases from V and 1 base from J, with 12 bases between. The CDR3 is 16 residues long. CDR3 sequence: CASSLIPGISNQPQHF. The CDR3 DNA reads TGTGCCAGCAGCTTAATCCCCGGGATCAGCAATCAGCCCCAGCATTTT.

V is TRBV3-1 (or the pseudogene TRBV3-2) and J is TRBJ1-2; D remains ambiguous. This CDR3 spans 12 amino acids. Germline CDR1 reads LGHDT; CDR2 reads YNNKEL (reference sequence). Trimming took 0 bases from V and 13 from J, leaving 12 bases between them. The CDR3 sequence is CASSQDRRMVTF. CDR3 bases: TGTGCCAGCAGCCAAGATCGGCGCATGGTCACCTTC.

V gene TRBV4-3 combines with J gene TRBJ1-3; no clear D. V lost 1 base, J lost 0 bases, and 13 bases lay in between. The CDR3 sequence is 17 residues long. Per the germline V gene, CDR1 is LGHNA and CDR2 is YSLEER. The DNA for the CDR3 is TGCGCCAGCAGCCAAGGGGGTCGTGGGTTCTCTGGAAACACCATATATTTT. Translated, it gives CASSQGGRGFSGNTIYF.

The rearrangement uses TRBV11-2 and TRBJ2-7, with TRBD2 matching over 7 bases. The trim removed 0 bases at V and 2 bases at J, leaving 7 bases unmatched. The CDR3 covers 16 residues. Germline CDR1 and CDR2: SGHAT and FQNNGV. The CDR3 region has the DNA TGTGCCAGCAGCTTAGAGTTGACTAGCTTTACCTACGAGCAGTACTTC. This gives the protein CASSLELTSFTYEQYF.

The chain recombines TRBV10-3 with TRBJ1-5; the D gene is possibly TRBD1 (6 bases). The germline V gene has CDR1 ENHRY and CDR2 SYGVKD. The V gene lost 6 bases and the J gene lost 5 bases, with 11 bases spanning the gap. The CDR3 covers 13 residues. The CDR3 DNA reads TGTGCCATCAGCAGGGACACCTATCAGCCCCAGCATTTT. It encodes CAISRDTYQPQHF.

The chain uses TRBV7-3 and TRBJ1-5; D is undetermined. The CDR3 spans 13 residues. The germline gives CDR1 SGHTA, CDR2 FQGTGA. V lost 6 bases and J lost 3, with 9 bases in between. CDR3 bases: TGTGCCAGCAGTTTTCAGGTCAATCAGCCCCAGCATTTT. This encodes CASSFQVNQPQHF.

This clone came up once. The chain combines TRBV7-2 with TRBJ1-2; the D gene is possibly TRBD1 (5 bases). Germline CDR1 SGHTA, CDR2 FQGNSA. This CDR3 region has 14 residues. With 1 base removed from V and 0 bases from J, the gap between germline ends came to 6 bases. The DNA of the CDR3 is TGTGCCAGCAGCTTAGGACAGCCTAACTATGGCTACACCTTC. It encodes CASSLGQPNYGYTF.

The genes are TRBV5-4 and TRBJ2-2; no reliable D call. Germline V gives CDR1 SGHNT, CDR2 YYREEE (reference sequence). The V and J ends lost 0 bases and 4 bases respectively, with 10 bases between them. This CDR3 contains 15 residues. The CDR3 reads CASSLGQPFTGELFF. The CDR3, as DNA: TGTGCCAGCAGCTTGGGGCAACCTTTCACCGGGGAGCTGTTTTTT.

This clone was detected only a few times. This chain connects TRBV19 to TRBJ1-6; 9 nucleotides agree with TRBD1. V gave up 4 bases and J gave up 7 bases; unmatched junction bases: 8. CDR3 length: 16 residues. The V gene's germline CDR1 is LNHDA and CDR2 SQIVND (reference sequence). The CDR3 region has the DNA TGTGCCAGTAGTACCGAAGGACAGGGGACCAATTCACCCCTCCACTTT. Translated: CASSTEGQGTNSPLHF.

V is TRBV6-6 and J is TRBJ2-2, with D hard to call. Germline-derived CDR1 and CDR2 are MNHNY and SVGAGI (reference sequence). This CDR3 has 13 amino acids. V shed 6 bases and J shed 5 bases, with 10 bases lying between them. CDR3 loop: CASSSHHTGELFF. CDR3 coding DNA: TGTGCCAGCAGCTCACACCATACCGGGGAGCTGTTTTTT.

CDR3 sequence reads: CAISDQAGEGGYGYTF. CDR3 nucleotides: TGTGCCATCAGTGATCAAGCGGGGGAAGGAGGCTATGGCTACACCTTC. V gene TRBV10-3 combines with J gene TRBJ1-2, with a weak D call TRBD1 (5 bases). V was trimmed by 3 bases and J by 4 bases, leaving 18 bases between them. Germline-derived CDR1 and CDR2 are ENHRY and SYGVKD. CDR3 size: 16 residues.

CDR3 protein: CASSLDQVSYGYTF. The CDR3 DNA reads as TGCGCCAGCAGCTTGGATCAGGTATCCTATGGCTACACCTTC. The chain links TRBV5-1 to TRBJ1-2; no firm D call. Germline assignment: CDR1 SGHRS and CDR2 YFSETQ. Trimming took off 0 bases at V and 4 bases at J, with 10 bases between the two ends. This CDR3 has 14 amino acids.

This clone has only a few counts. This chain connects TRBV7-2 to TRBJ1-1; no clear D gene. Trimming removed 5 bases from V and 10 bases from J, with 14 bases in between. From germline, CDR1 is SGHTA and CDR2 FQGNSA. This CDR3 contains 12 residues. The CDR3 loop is CASSIRGRGAFF. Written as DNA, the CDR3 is TGTGCCAGCAGCATCCGAGGGCGGGGAGCTTTCTTT.

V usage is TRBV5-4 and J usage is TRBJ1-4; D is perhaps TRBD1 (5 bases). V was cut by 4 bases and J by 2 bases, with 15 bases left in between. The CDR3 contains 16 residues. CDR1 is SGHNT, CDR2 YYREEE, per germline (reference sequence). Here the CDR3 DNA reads TGTGCCAGCAGCATCCAGGGAAGGAGGACTAATGAAAAACTGTTTTTT. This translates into CASSIQGRRTNEKLFF.

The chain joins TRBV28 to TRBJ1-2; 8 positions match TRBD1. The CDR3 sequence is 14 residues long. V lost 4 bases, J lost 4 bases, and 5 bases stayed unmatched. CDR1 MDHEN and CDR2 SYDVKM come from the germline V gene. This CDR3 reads CASSSGQALYGYTF. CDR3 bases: TGTGCCAGCAGTTCGGGACAGGCCCTCTATGGCTACACCTTC.